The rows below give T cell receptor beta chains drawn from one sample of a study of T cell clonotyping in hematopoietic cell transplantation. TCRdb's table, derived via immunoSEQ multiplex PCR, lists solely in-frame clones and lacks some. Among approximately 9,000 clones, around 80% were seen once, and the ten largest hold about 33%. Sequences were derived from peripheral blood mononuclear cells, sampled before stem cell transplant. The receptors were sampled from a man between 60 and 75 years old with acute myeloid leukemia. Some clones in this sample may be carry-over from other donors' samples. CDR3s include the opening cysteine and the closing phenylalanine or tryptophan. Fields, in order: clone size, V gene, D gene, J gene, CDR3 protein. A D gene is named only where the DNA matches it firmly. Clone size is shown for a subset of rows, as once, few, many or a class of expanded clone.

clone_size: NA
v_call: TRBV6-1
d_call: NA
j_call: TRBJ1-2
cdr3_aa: CASSEQAFSVYGYTF

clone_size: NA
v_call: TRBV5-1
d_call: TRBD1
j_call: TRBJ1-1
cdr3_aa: CASSLNVGTGGGNTEAFF

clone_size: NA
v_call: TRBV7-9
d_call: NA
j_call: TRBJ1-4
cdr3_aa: CASSLGQSDNEKLFF

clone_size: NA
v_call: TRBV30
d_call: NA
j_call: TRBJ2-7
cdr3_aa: CAWSVRGRYYEQYF

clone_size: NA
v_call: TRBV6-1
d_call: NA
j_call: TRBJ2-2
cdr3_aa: CASSETAARNTGELFF

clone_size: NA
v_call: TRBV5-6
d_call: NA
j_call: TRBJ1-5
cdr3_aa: CASSLNENQPQHF

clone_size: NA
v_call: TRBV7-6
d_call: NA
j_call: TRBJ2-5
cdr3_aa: CASSLGGGRGETQYF

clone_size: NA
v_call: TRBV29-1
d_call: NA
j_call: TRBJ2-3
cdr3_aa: CSVEPGARDTQYF

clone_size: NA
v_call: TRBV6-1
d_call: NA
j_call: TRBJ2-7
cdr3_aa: CASSEAQTGQTYEQYF

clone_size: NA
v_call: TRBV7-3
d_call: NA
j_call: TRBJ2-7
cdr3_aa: CASSLTGGGNEQYF

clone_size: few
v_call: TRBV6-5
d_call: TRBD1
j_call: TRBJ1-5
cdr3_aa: CATSRQGGLQPQHF

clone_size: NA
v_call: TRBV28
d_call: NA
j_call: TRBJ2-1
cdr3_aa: CASSLDSSYNEQFF

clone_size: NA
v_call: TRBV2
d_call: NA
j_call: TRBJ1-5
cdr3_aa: CASQGPNSNQPQHF

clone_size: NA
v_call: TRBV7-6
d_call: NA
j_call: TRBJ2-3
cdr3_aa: CASSLRLGTDTQYF

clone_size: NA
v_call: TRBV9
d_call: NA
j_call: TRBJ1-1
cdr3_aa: CASSVVSANTEAFF

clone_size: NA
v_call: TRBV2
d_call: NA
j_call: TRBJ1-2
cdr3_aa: CASSDRADYGYTF

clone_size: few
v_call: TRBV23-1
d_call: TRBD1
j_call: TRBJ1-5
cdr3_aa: CATGGGTANDSNQPQHF

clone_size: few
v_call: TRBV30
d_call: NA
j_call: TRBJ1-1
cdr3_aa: CAWSGGGKKAFF

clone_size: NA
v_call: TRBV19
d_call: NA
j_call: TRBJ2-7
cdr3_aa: CASSIDLQGYEQYF

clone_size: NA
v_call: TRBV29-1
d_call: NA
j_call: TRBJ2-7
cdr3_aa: CSVRQGRGLYEQYF

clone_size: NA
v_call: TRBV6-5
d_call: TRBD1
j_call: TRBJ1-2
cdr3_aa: CASSYHRDSLTGYTF

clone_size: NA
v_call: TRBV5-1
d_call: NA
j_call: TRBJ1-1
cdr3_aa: CASSLAKAGIRNTEAFF

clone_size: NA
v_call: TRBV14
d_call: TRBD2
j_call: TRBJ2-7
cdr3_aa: CASSQATSGSNFEQYF

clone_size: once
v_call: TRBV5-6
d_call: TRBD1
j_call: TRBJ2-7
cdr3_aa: CASSSRDRGYEQYF

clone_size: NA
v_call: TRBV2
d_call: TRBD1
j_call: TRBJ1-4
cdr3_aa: CASSSGTVNEKLFF

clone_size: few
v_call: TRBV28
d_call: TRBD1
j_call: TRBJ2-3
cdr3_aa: CASLDRGIDTQYF

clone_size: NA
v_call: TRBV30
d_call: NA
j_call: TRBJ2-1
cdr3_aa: CACGINEQFF

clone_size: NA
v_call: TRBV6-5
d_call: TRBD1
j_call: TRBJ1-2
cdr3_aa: CASRDRSGQGSDYTF

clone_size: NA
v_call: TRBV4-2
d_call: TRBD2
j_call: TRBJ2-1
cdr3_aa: CASSQQGLAGDRNEQFF

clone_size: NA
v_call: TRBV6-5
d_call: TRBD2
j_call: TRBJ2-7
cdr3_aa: CASSYGGLAGSYEQYF

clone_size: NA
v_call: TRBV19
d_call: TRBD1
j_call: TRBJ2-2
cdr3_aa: CAIGQVNTGELFF

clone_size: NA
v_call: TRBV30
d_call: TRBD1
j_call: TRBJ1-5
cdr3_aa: CAWSVGTVNSNQPQHF

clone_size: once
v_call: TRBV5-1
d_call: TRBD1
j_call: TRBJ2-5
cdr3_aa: CASSLATATGGETQYF

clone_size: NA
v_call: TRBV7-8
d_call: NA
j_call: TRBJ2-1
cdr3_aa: CASSPRDRWNEQFF

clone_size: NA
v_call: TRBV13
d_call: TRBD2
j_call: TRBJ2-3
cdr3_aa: CASSPAGDGTDTQYF

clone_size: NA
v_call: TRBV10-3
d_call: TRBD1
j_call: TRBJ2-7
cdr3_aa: CAISPGQGVYEQYF

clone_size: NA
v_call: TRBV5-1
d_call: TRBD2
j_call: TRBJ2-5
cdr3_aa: CASSLELAGGPETQYF

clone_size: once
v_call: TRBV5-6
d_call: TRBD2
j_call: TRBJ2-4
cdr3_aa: CASSPGGGGQNIQYF

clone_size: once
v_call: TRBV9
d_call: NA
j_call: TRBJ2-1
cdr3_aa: CASSVGAGTYNEQFF

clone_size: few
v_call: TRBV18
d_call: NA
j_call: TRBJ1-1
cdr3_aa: CASSPTVGIGLNTEAFF

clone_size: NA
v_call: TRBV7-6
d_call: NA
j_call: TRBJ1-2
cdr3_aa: CASSSDNLNYGYTF

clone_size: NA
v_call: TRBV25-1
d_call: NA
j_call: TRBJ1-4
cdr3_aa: CASSELGGLGEKLFF

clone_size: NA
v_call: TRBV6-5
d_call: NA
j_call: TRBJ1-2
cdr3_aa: CASSQNPYGVDGYTF

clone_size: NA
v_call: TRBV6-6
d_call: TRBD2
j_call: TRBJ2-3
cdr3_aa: CASSPTSGRAPDTQYF

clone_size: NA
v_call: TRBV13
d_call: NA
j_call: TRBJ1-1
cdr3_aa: CASSLDVLAEPNTEAFF

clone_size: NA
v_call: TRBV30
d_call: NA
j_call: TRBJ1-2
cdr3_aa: CAWSVQGGSGYTF

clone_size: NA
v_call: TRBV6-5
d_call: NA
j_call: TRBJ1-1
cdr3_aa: CASSYGQPPEAFF

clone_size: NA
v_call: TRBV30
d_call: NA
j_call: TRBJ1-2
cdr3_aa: CAWSRGRGGYGYTF

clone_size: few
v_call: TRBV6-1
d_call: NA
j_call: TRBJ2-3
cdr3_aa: CASSGSLVGAVTDTQYF

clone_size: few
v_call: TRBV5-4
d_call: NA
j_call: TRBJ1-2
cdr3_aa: CASSPRAGGYTF

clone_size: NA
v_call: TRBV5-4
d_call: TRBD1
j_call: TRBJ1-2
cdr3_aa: CASSPGQGAGYGYTF

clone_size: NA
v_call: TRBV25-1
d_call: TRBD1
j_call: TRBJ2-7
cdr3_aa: CASSADRAGDSYEQYF

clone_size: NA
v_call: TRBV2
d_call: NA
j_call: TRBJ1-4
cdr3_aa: CASSEDSSTNEKLFF

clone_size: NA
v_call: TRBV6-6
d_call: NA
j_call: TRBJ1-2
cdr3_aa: CASSRTTPGLSGGYTF